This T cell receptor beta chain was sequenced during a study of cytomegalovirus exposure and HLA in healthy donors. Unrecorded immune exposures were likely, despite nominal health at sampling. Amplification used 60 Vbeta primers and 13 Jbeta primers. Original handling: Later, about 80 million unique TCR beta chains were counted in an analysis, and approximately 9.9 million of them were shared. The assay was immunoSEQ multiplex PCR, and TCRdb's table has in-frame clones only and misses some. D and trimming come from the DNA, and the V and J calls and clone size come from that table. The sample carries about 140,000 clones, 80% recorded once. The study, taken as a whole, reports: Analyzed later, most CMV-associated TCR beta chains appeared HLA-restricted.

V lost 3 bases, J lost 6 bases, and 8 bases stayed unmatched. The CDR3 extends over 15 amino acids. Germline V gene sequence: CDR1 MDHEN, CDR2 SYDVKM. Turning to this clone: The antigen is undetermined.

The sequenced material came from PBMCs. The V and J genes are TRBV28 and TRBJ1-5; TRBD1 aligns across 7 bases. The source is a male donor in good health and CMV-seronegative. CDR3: CASSFQRRGVQPQHF. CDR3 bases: TGTGCCAGCAGTTTTCAACGCAGGGGGGTTCAGCCCCAGCATTTT.